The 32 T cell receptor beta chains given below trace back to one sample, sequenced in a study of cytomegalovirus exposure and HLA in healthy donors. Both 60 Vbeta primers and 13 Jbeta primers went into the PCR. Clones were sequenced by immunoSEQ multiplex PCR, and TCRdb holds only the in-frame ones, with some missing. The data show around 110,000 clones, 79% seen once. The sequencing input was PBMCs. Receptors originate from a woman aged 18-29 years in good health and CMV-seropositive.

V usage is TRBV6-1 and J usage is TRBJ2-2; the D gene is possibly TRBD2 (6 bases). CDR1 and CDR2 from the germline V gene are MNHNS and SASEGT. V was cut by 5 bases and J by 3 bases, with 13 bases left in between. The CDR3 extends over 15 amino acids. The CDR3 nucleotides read TGTGCCAGCAGTCCGGCCCGGGAGTACACCGGGGAGCTGTTTTTT. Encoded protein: CASSPAREYTGELFF.

CDR3 region: CASSLIPAPRQVIYNEQFF. CDR3 DNA: TGTGCCAGCAGCTTAATTCCGGCCCCTAGACAGGTAATCTACAATGAGCAGTTCTTC. The rearrangement uses TRBV5-4 and TRBJ2-1; TRBD1 might be the D (6 bases). The germline CDR1 and CDR2 sequences are SGHNT and YYREEE (reference sequence). This CDR3 spans 19 amino acids. Trimming pared 2 bases from V and 3 bases from J, leaving 24 bases between.

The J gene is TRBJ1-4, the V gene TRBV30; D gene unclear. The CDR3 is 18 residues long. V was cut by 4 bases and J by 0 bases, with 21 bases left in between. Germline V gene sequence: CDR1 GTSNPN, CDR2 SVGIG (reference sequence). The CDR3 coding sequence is TGTGCCTGGATAAGCATGAGCGGGTTTGGGGCAACTAATGAAAAACTGTTTTTT. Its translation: CAWISMSGFGATNEKLFF.

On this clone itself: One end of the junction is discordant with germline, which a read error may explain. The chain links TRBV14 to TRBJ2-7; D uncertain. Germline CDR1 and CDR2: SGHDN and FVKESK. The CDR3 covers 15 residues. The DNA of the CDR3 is TGTGCCAGCAGCCAGGTAATCTGGCAGTCCTGCGAGCAGTACTTC. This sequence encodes CASSQVIWQSCEQYF.

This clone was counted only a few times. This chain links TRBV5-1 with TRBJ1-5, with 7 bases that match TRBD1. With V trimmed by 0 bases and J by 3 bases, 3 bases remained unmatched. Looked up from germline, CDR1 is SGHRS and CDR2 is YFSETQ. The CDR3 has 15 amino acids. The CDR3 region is CASSLEGAHNQPQHF. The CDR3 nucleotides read TGCGCCAGCAGCTTGGAGGGGGCTCACAATCAGCCCCAGCATTTT.

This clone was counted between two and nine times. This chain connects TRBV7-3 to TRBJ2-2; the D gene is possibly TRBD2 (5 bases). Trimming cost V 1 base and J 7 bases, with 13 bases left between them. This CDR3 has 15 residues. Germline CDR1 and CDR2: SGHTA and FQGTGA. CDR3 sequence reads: CASSLRRQGDGELFF. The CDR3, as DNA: TGTGCCAGCAGCTTAAGGAGGCAAGGCGACGGGGAGCTGTTTTTT.

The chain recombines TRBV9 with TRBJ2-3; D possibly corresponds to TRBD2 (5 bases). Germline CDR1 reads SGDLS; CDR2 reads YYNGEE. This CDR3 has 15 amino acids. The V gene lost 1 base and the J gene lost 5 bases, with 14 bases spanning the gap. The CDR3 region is CASSVSPVSGDTQYF. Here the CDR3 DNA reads TGTGCCAGCAGCGTAAGTCCGGTGAGCGGAGATACGCAGTATTTT.

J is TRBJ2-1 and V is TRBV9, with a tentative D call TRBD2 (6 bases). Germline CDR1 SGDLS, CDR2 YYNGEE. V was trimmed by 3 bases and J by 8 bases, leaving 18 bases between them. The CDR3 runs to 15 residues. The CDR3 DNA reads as TGTGCCAGCAGCGAAAGTGGAGGGAGGAGCTATGAGCAGTTCTTC. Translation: CASSESGGRSYEQFF.

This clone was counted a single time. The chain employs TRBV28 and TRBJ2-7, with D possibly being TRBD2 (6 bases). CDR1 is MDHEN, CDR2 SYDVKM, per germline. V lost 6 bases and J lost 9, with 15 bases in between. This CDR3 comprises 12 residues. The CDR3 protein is CASRRTGGGQYF. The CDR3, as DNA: TGTGCCAGCAGACGGACCGGGGGTGGGCAGTACTTC.

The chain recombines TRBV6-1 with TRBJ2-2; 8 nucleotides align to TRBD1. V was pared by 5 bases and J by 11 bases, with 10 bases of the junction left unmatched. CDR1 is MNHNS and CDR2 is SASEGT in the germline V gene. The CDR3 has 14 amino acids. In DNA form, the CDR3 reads TGTGCCAGCAGTCCGGAGTGGACAGGGCGAGAGCTGTTTTTT. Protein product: CASSPEWTGRELFF.

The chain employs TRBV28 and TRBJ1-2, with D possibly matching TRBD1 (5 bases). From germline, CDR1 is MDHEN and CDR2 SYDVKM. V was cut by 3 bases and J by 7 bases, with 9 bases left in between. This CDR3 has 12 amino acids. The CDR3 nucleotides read TGTGCCAGCAGTTTCGGGGGAAGTGGCTACACCTTC. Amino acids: CASSFGGSGYTF.

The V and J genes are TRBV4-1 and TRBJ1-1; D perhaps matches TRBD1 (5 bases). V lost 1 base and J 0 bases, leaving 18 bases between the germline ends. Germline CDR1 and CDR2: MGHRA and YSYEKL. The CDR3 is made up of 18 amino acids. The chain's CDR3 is CASSQGRAGPRVNTEAFF. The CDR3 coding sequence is TGCGCCAGCAGCCAAGGACGAGCGGGGCCTCGCGTGAACACTGAAGCTTTCTTT.

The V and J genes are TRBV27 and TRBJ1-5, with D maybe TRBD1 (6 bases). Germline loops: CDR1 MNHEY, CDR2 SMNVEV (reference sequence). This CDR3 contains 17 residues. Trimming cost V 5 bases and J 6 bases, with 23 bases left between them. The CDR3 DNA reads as TGTGCCAGCAGTCCCCACGGGGGGCGAAGGATGAGTCAGCCCCAGCATTTT. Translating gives CASSPHGGRRMSQPQHF.

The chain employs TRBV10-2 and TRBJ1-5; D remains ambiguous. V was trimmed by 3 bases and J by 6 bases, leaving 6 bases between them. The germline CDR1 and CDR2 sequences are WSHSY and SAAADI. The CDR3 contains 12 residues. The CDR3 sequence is CASSDSPQPQHF. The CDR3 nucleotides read TGCGCCAGCAGTGACTCCCCTCAGCCCCAGCATTTT.

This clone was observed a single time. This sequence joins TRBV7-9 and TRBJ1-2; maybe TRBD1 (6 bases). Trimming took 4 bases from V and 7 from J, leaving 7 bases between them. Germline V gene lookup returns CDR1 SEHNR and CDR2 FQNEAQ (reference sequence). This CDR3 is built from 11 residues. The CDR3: CASSSRGGYTF. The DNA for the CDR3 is TGTGCCAGCAGCTCCAGGGGTGGCTACACCTTC.

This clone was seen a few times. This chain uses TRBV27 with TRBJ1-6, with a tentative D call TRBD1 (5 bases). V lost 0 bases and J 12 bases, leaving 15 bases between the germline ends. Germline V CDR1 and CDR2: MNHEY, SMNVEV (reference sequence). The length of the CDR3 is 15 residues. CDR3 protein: CASSLSYRLSRPLHF. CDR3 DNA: TGTGCCAGCAGTTTATCCTACAGGTTGTCCAGACCCCTCCACTTT.

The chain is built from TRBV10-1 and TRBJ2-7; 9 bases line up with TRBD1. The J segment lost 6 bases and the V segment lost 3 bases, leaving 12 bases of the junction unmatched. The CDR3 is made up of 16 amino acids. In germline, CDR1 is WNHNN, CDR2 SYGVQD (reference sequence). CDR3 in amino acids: CASSEATGTGSSEQYF. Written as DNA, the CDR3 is TGCGCCAGCAGTGAAGCTACCGGGACAGGGTCGAGCGAGCAGTACTTC.

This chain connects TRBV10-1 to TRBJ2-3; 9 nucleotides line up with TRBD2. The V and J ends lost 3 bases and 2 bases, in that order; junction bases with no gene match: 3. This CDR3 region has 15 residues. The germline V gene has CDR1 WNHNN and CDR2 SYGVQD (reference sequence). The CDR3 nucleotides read TGCGCCAGCAGTGACCCTAGCGGGGACACAGATACGCAGTATTTT. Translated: CASSDPSGDTDTQYF.

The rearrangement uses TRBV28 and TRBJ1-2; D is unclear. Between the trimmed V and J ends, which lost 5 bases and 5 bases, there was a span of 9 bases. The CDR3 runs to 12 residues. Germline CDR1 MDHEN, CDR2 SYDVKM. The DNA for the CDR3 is TGTGCCAGCAGTCCTTCCTCGTATGGCTACACCTTC. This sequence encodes CASSPSSYGYTF.

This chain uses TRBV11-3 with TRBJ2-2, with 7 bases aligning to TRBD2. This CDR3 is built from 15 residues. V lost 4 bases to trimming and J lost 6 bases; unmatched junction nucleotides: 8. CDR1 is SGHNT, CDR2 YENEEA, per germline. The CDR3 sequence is CASSSRTRAAGELFF. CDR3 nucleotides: TGTGCCAGCAGCTCGCGGACTAGAGCGGCCGGGGAGCTGTTTTTT.

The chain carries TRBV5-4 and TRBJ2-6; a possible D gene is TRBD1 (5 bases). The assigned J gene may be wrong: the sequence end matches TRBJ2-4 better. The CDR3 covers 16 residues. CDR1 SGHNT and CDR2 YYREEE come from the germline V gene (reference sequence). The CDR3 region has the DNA TGTGCCAGCAGCACCAGGGAATTTATAGCCAAAAACATTCAGTACTTC. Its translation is CASSTREFIAKNIQYF.

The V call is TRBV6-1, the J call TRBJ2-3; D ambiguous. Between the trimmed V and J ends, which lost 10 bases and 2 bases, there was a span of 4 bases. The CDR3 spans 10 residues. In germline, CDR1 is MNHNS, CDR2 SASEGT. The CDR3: CATNTDTQYF. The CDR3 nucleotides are TGTGCCACCAACACAGATACGCAGTATTTT.

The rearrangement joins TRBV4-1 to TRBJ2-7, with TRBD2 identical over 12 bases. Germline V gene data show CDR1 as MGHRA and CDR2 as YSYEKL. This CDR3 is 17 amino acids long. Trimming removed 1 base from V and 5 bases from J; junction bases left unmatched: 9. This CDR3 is CASSQGHGTSGYDEQYF. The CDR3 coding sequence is TGCGCCAGCAGCCAAGGCCATGGGACTAGCGGGTATGACGAGCAGTACTTC.

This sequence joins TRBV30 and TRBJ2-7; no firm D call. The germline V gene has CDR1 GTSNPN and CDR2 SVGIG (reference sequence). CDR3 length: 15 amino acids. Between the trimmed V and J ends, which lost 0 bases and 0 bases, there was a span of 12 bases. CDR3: CAWSVGPRPSYEQYF. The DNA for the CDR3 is TGTGCCTGGAGTGTAGGCCCCAGGCCCTCCTACGAGCAGTACTTC.

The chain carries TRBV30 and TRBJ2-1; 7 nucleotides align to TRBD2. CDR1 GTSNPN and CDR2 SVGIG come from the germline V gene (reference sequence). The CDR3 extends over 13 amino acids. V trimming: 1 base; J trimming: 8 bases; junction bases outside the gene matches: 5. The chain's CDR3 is CAWSGTSYYEQFF. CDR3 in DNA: TGTGCCTGGAGTGGGACTAGTTACTATGAGCAGTTCTTC.

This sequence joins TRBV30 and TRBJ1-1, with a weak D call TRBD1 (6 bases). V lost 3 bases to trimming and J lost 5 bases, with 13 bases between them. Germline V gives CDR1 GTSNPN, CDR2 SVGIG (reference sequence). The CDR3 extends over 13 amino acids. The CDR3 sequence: CAWSTGLRTEAFF. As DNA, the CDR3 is TGTGCCTGGAGCACAGGGTTGAGGACTGAAGCTTTCTTT.

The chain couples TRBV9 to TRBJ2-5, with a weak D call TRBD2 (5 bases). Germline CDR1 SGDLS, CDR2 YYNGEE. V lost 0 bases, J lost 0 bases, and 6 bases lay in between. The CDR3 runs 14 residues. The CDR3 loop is CASSVAGYQETQYF. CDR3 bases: TGTGCCAGCAGCGTAGCGGGGTACCAAGAGACCCAGTACTTC.

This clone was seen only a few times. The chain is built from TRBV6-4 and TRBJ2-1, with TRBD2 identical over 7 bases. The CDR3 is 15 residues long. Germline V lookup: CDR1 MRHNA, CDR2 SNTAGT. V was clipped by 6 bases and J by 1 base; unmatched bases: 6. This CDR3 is CASSFTSDSYNEQFF. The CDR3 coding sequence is TGTGCCAGCAGCTTTACTAGCGATTCCTACAATGAGCAGTTCTTC.

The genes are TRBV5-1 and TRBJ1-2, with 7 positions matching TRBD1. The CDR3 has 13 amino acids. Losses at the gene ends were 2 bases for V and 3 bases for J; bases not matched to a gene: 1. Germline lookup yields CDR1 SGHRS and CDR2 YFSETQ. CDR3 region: CASSFTGDYGYTF. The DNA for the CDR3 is TGCGCCAGCAGCTTCACAGGGGACTATGGCTACACCTTC. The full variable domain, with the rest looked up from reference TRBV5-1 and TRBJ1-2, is KAGVTQTPRYLIKTRGQQVTLSCSPISGHRSVSWYQQTPGQGLQFLFEYFSETQRNKGNFPGRFSGRQFSNSRSEMNVSTLELGDSALYLCASSFTGDYGYTFGSGTRLTVV.

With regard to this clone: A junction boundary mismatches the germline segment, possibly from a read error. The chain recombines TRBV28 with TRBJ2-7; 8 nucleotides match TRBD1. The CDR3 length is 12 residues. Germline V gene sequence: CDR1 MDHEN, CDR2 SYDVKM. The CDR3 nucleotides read TGTGCCAGCCAGGACAACAGGGGGGTAGTTGTGTTC. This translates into CASQDNRGVVVF.

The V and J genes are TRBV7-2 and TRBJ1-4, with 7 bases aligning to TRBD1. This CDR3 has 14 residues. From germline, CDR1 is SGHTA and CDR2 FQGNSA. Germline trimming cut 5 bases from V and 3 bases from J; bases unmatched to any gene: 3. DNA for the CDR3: TGTGCCAGCAGCGCGGACAGGTCTAATGAAAAACTGTTTTTT. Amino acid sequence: CASSADRSNEKLFF.

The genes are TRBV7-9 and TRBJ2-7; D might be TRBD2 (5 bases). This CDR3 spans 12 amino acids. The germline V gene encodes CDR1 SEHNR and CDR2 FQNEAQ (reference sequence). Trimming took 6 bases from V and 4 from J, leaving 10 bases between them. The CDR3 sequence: CASRQLEYEQYF. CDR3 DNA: TGTGCCAGCAGACAACTAGAATACGAGCAGTACTTC. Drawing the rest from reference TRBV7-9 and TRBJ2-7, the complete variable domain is DTGVSQNPRHKITKRGQNVTFRCDPISEHNRLYWYRQTLGQGPEFLTYFQNEAQLEKSRLLSDRFSAERPKGSFSTLEIQRTEQGDSAMYLCASRQLEYEQYFGPGTRLTVT.